The sequence of this TCR beta chain was determined in a study of technical replicates of blood from a few donors. This clone was detected once. The germline V gene encodes CDR1 MGHRA and CDR2 YSYEKL. Trimming took off 4 bases at V and 6 bases at J, with 14 bases between the two ends. The CDR3 is 14 residues long. The protocol was immunoSEQ multiplex PCR, while the TCRdb copy is restricted to in-frame clones and leaves out a portion. There are tens of thousands of clones in the sample; roughly nine tenths occur only once, and 0.37% lies in the top ten. The sequenced sample was T cells isolated from PBMCs. This receptor was taken from a human donor in good health. Some clones in this sample may be carry-over from other donors' samples. The rearrangement links TRBV4-1 to TRBJ2-3; TRBD2 might be the D (6 bases). The CDR3 sequence: CASSPRSGGDTQYF. CDR3 nucleotide sequence: TGCGCCAGCAGCCCCCGAAGTGGGGGGGATACGCAGTATTTT.